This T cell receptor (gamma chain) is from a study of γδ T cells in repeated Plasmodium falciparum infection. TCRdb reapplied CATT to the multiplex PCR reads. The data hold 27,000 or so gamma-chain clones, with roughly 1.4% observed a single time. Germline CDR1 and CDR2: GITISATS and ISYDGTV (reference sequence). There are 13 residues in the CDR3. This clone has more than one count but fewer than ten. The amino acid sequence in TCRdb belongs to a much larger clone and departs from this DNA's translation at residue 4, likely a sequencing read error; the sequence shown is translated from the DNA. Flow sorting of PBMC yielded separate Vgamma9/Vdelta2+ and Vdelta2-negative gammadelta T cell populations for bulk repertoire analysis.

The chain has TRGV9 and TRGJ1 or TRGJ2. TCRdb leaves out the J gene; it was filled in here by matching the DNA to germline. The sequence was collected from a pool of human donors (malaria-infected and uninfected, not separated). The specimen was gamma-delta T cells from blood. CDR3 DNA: TGTGCCTTGCGGGAGGCTCCCCATTATAAGAAACTCTTT. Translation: CALREAPHYKKLF.